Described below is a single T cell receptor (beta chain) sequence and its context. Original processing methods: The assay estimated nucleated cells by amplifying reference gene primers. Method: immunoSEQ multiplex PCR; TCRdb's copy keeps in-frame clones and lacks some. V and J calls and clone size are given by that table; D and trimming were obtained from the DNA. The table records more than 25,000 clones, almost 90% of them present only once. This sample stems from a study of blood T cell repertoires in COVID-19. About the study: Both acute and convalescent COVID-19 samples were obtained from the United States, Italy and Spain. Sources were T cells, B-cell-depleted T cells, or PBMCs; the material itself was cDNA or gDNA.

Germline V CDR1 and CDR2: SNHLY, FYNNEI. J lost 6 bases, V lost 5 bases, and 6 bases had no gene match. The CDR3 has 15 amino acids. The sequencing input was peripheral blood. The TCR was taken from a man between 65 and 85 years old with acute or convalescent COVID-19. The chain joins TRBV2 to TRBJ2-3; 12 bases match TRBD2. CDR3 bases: TGTGCCAGCAGTCCACTAGCGGGAGGCGGGGATACGCAGTATTTT. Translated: CASSPLAGGGDTQYF.